The 27 T cell receptor beta chains reported below all come from one sample, sequenced in a study of T cell responses to AZD1222 COVID-19 vaccine. Some clones are missing from TCRdb's copy, which holds only in-frame ones; the method was immunoSEQ multiplex PCR. The data hold some 100,000 clones, with about nine tenths observed a single time. The sample here was peripheral blood, taken on day 0 of AZD1222 vaccination. The receptor source for this set is an adult in good health.

This clone was picked up a small number of times. This sequence joins TRBV27 and TRBJ1-6; tentatively, D is TRBD1 (6 bases). There are 20 residues in the CDR3. Germline lookup yields CDR1 MNHEY and CDR2 SMNVEV (reference sequence). With 1 base removed from V and 7 bases from J, the gap between germline ends came to 26 bases. CDR3 sequence reads: CASSLYFLKGGRVRNSPLHF. The CDR3 DNA reads TGTGCCAGCAGTTTATACTTTCTAAAAGGGGGGAGGGTAAGGAATTCACCCCTCCACTTT.

This clone was recorded once. The chain uses TRBV2 and TRBJ2-7; 9 bases match TRBD2. The V and J ends lost 3 bases and 2 bases, in that order; junction bases with no gene match: 5. The CDR3 length is 15 residues. Germline CDR1 SNHLY, CDR2 FYNNEI. CDR3 nucleotide sequence: TGTGCCAGCAGTGAGGGTCTAGCGGGAACCTACGAGCAGTACTTC. Translation gives CASSEGLAGTYEQYF. Combining the CDR3 with reference TRBV2 and TRBJ2-7 gives the whole variable domain EPEVTQTPSHQVTQMGQEVILRCVPISNHLYFYWYRQILGQKVEFLVSFYNNEISEKSEIFDDQFSVERPDGSNFTLKIRSTKLEDSAMYFCASSEGLAGTYEQYFGPGTRLTVT.

The V gene is TRBV7-6, the J gene TRBJ1-2; TRBD1 aligns across 9 bases. Trimming removed 10 bases from V and 8 bases from J; junction bases left unmatched: 5. The CDR3 spans 11 residues. Looked up from germline, CDR1 is SGHVS and CDR2 is FNYEAQ. The CDR3, as DNA: TGTGCCACGGGACAGGGAGGGGGCTACACCTTC. It yields the protein CATGQGGGYTF.

Turning to this clone: Because it lacks the conserved phenylalanine or tryptophan at the end, this CDR3 is likely a read error. No DNA is shown, since the ends of the CDR3 on it are uncertain; the CDR3 is the one TCRdb lists. J is TRBJ1-6 and V is TRBV6-4. Per the germline V gene, CDR1 is MRHNA and CDR2 is SNTAGT. Both ends counted, the CDR3 spans 8 residues. CDR3 protein: CASSDPPR.

The chain uses TRBV6-4 and TRBJ1-1; D perhaps matches TRBD1 (5 bases). Trimming stripped 6 bases from V and 0 bases from J, with 17 bases between. The V gene's germline CDR1 is MRHNA and CDR2 SNTAGT. This CDR3 has 16 residues. CDR3 nucleotides: TGTGCCAGCAGCGCACGGGGGGTACAGCTGAACACTGAAGCTTTCTTT. Residues: CASSARGVQLNTEAFF.

The chain employs TRBV3-1 (or the pseudogene TRBV3-2) and TRBJ1-6; the D is unclear. CDR1 is LGHDT, CDR2 YNNKEL, per germline (reference sequence). The length of the CDR3 is 14 residues. V lost 3 bases and J 5 bases, leaving 8 bases between the germline ends. The CDR3 protein is CASSHGKNNSPLHF. CDR3 nucleotides: TGTGCCAGCAGCCATGGGAAGAATAATTCACCCCTCCACTTT.

In this sample, this clone turned up once. CDR3 coding DNA: TGTGCCAGTAGTACGCGGGACGGTAATAGCAATCAGCCCCAGCATTTT. This sequence encodes CASSTRDGNSNQPQHF. J is TRBJ1-5 and V is TRBV19; D possibly corresponds to TRBD1 (5 bases). Germline V gene data show CDR1 as LNHDA and CDR2 as SQIVND (reference sequence). The CDR3 consists of 16 residues. Trimming removed 4 bases at V and 0 bases at J, with 13 bases between.

This sequence joins TRBV21-1 and TRBJ2-3; TRBD1 is the table's D call, not checked against the DNA. TRBV21-1 is tagged as a pseudogene. This CDR3 contains 18 residues. The DNA of the CDR3 is TGTGCCAGCAGCAAAGCTCCAAGATGGACACCGAGCACAGATACGCAGTATTTT. Its translation is CASSKAPRWTPSTDTQYF.

The chain recombines TRBV5-5 with TRBJ2-3, with 13 positions matching TRBD2. Per germline, CDR1 SGHKS and CDR2 YYEKEE (reference sequence). CDR3 length: 17 amino acids. The ends lost 2 bases at V and 7 bases at J; junction bases unmatched: 10. The CDR3 bases are TGTGCCAGCAGCTTCAGGACTAGCGGGAGATCACCACATACGCAGTATTTT. It yields the protein CASSFRTSGRSPHTQYF.

This clone was recorded only once. V usage is TRBV7-8 and J usage is TRBJ2-3; TRBD2 is a possible D gene (7 bases). V was clipped by 5 bases and J by 7 bases, with 19 bases between them. The CDR3 spans 15 residues. The V gene's germline CDR1 is SGHVS and CDR2 FQNEAQ. For the CDR3, the DNA is TGTGCCAGCAGCGGCCGAGCGGAGGGGGGGCATACGCAGTATTTT. Translating gives CASSGRAEGGHTQYF.

Written as DNA, the CDR3 is TGTGCCAGCAGGGCCGGAGGGCCTAGCAATCAGCCCCAGCATTTT. This gives the protein CASRAGGPSNQPQHF. The V and J genes are TRBV27 and TRBJ1-5; D unresolved. Trimming removed 6 bases at V and 0 bases at J, with 12 bases between. The germline V gene has CDR1 MNHEY and CDR2 SMNVEV (reference sequence). The CDR3 totals 15 residues.

This chain uses TRBV18 with TRBJ1-5; D ambiguous. Germline CDR1 is KGHSH and CDR2 is LQKENI. The CDR3 extends over 12 amino acids. V was pared by 5 bases and J by 3 bases, with 5 bases between. The CDR3 spells CASSADNQPQHF. The CDR3 coding sequence is TGTGCCAGCTCAGCCGACAATCAGCCCCAGCATTTT.

The V and J genes are TRBV14 and TRBJ1-1, with D maybe TRBD1 (5 bases). V was clipped by 0 bases and J by 1 base, with 12 bases between them. CDR3 length: 16 residues. Germline V gene lookup returns CDR1 SGHDN and CDR2 FVKESK. The CDR3 loop reads CASSQDGEGTNTEAFF. The CDR3 DNA follows: TGTGCCAGCAGCCAAGACGGGGAGGGGACGAACACTGAAGCTTTCTTT.

The gene calls are TRBV5-6 and TRBJ1-3; D is unclear. CDR3 length equals 14 residues. V lost 4 bases and J 0 bases, leaving 8 bases between the germline ends. Germline CDR1 and CDR2: SGHDT and YYEEEE. CDR3 in DNA: TGTGCCAGCAGCGTTCAGTACTCTGGAAACACCATATATTTT. Residues: CASSVQYSGNTIYF.

The chain recombines TRBV10-3 with TRBJ2-6; tentative D call: TRBD2 (6 bases). CDR1 ENHRY and CDR2 SYGVKD come from the germline V gene. CDR3 size: 13 residues. V shed 9 bases and J shed 0 bases, with 6 bases lying between them. DNA for the CDR3: TGTGCCATGGGGGGCTCTGGGGCCAACGTCCTGACTTTC. Translation: CAMGGSGANVLTF.

The V call is TRBV28, the J call TRBJ2-3; 11 bases line up with TRBD2. This CDR3 is built from 14 residues. Trimming cost V 3 bases and J 14 bases; bases outside gene matches: 10. Germline V gives CDR1 MDHEN, CDR2 SYDVKM. The DNA for the CDR3 is TGTGCCAGCAGTTTTAGGGATGCGGGGACTAGCGGGTATTTT. Translated: CASSFRDAGTSGYF. The whole variable domain, remainder taken from reference TRBV28 and TRBJ2-3, is DVKVTQSSRYLVKRTGEKVFLECVQDMDHENMFWYRQDPGLGLRLIYFSYDVKMKEKGDIPEGYSVSREKKERFSLILESASTNQTSMYLCASSFRDAGTSGYFGPGTRLTVL.

This rearrangement joins TRBV2 to TRBJ1-2; D gene unclear. CDR1 is SNHLY and CDR2 is FYNNEI in the germline V gene. Trimming took off 11 bases at V and 8 bases at J, with 15 bases between the two ends. The CDR3 is 11 amino acids. For the CDR3, the DNA is TGTGCCCTAGGTAGTAGAGAGGGCTACACCTTC. Its protein is CALGSREGYTF.

The rearrangement uses TRBV20-1 and TRBJ2-1; 7 positions agree with TRBD2. This CDR3 has 14 amino acids. Trimming took 3 bases from V and 1 from J; bases not matched to a gene: 3. Germline V CDR1 and CDR2: DFQATT, SNEGSKA (reference sequence). CDR3 in amino acids: CSASASGSYNEQFF. DNA of the CDR3: TGCAGTGCTAGTGCTAGCGGTTCCTACAATGAGCAGTTCTTC.

CDR3 sequence reads: CASSESLKYEQYF. CDR3 bases: TGTGCCAGCAGTGAGAGTTTAAAGTACGAGCAGTACTTC. The chain carries TRBV6-1 and TRBJ2-7, with D unclear. V lost 3 bases and J lost 4, with 10 bases in between. This CDR3 is 13 amino acids long. Germline V gene lookup returns CDR1 MNHNS and CDR2 SASEGT.

The rearrangement joins TRBV6-4 to TRBJ2-5; TRBD1 might be the D (5 bases). Trimming removed 3 bases at V and 13 bases at J, with 18 bases between. CDR3 size: 13 residues. The V gene's germline CDR1 is MRHNA and CDR2 SNTAGT. The CDR3 coding sequence is TGTGCCAGCAGTGAATCTCTAAGGACAACGGTGTACTTC. This sequence encodes CASSESLRTTVYF.

The chain employs TRBV12-3 or TRBV12-4 and TRBJ2-2; 8 bases agree with TRBD1. This CDR3 is built from 13 residues. The J segment lost 1 base and the V segment lost 8 bases, leaving 0 bases of the junction unmatched. Here the CDR3 DNA reads TGTGCCAGCGGGACAGGGAACACCGGGGAGCTGTTTTTT. Translated: CASGTGNTGELFF.

CDR3 coding DNA: TGTGCCAGCAGCTCGCGGACCGGGGAGCTGTTTTTT. Its protein product is CASSSRTGELFF. The rearrangement joins TRBV9 to TRBJ2-2, with D hard to call. The CDR3 is made up of 12 amino acids. V was clipped by 4 bases and J by 5 bases, with 6 bases between them. CDR1 is SGDLS, CDR2 YYNGEE, per germline.

The chain couples TRBV2 to TRBJ1-2; unclear D gene. Per the germline V gene, CDR1 is SNHLY and CDR2 is FYNNEI. This CDR3 is 13 amino acids long. The germline V and J ends were trimmed by 3 bases and 4 bases, with 9 bases remaining between them. The CDR3 sequence: CASSDQQLYGYTF. CDR3 nucleotide sequence: TGTGCCAGCAGTGATCAGCAACTCTATGGCTACACCTTC. The full variable domain, completed using reference TRBV2 and TRBJ1-2, is EPEVTQTPSHQVTQMGQEVILRCVPISNHLYFYWYRQILGQKVEFLVSFYNNEISEKSEIFDDQFSVERPDGSNFTLKIRSTKLEDSAMYFCASSDQQLYGYTFGSGTRLTVV.

This clone showed up just once. The J gene is TRBJ1-2, the V gene TRBV28; D not resolved. The CDR3 sequence is 14 residues long. The germline V and J ends were trimmed by 9 bases and 8 bases, with 22 bases remaining between them. From germline, CDR1 is MDHEN and CDR2 SYDVKM. The CDR3 coding sequence is TGTGCCAGTAGGCCTGGGGTCCTCTTGAAGGGCTACACCTTC. Its translation: CASRPGVLLKGYTF.

The chain uses TRBV28 and TRBJ2-2; D possibly corresponds to TRBD1 (5 bases). The CDR3 sequence is 15 residues long. Germline V gene sequence: CDR1 MDHEN, CDR2 SYDVKM. Trimming cost V 4 bases and J 0 bases, with 9 bases left between them. The CDR3 is CASSSTDTNTGELFF. The CDR3, as DNA: TGTGCCAGCAGTTCGACAGATACGAACACCGGGGAGCTGTTTTTT.

This clone was observed once. The chain combines TRBV24-1 with TRBJ2-1; 10 bases are a match to TRBD2. The trim removed 4 bases at V and 4 bases at J, leaving 6 bases unmatched. Germline V gene sequence: CDR1 KGHDR, CDR2 SFDVKD. CDR3 length: 16 amino acids. CDR3 DNA: TGTGCCACCAGTGACCCAACTAGCGGGGATTACAATGAGCAGTTCTTC. Its translation is CATSDPTSGDYNEQFF.

V gene TRBV2 combines with J gene TRBJ1-1; D unresolved. The V end lost 8 bases, the J end lost 0 bases, and 10 bases lay between the germline ends. Germline values: CDR1 SNHLY, CDR2 FYNNEI. The CDR3 length is 13 residues. The CDR3 protein is CASETRLNTEAFF. CDR3 coding DNA: TGTGCCAGCGAGACCCGATTGAACACTGAAGCTTTCTTT.